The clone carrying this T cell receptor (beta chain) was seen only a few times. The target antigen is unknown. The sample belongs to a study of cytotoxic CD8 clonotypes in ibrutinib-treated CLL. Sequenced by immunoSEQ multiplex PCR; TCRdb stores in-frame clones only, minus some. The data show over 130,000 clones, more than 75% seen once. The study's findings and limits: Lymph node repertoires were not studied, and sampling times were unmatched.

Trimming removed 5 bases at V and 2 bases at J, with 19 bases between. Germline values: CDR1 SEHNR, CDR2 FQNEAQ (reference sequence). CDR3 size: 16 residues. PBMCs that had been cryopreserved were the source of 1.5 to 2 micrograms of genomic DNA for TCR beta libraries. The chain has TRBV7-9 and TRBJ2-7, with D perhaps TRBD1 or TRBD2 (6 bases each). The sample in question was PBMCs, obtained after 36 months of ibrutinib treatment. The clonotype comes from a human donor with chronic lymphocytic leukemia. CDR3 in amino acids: CASSQRRGQSPYEQYF. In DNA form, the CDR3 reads TGTGCCAGCAGCCAGAGACGGGGGCAGAGTCCCTACGAGCAGTACTTC.